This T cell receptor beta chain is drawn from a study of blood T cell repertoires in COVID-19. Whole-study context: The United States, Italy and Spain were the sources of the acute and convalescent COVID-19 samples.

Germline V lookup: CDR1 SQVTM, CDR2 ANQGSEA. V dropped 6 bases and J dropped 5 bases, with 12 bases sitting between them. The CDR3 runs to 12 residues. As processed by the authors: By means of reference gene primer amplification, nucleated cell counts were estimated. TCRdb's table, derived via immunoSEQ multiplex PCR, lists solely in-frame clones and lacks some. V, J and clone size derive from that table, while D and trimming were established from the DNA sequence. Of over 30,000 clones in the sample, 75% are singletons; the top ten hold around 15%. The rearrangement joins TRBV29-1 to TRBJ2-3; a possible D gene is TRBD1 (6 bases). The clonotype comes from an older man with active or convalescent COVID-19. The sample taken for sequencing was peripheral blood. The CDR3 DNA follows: TGCAGCGTGAAACAGGGCGGAGATACGCAGTATTTT. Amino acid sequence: CSVKQGGDTQYF.